The present TCR beta chain was sequenced within a study of T-cell memory formation after mild COVID-19. One entry per CDR3 protein results from TCRdb running MiXCR on the 5' RACE reads. The top ten hold about 14% of the sample, which has about 140,000 distinct CDR3 sequences, 14% seen once. A word on this clonotype: One base away lies a much larger clone, so this may be a sequencing read error.

The sequencing sample was made of PBMCs or a T cell subset sorted from them (not recorded which). This TCR was sampled from an adult woman who had mild COVID-19 (a few samples of this study predate the infection). Cell type and time point are not known.

DNA for the CDR3: TGTGCCAGCAGCATATCAGGGACCGGTGCTTTCTTT. This encodes CASSISGTGAFF. The rearrangement joins TRBV13 to TRBJ1-1, with D possibly TRBD1 on 5 matching bases. The CDR3 totals 12 residues. Germline-derived CDR1 and CDR2 are PRHDT and FYEKMQ (reference sequence). Trimming removed 5 bases at V and 11 bases at J, with 15 bases between.